This is a list of T cell receptor beta chains from one sample in a study of shared clonotypes between healthy human individuals. Measured with immunoSEQ multiplex PCR; TCRdb has only the in-frame clones, and not every one. The sample holds approximately 2,300,000 clones, about 90% seen once. Sequencing input: naive CD4+ T cells from PBMCs. Every receptor here comes from a man younger than 30 in good health. Some clones in this sample may be carry-over from other donors' samples. The CDR3 runs from the conserved cysteine through the conserved F or W. D genes are given only for firm matches. Expanded clones get a size class; other rows say once, few or many, or leave the size out.

j_call,clone_size,v_call,d_call,cdr3_aa,cdr3_nt
TRBJ1-4,-,TRBV5-1,TRBD1,CASSTDRNEKLFF,TGCGCCAGCAGCACGGACAGGAATGAAAAACTGTTTTTT
TRBJ1-5,-,TRBV5-1,-,CASSPGAGSQPQHF,TGCGCCAGCAGCCCGGGCGCGGGCTCTCAGCCCCAGCATTTT
TRBJ1-3,once,TRBV12-5,-,CASGLGNTIYF,TGTGCTAGTGGTTTAGGAAACACCATATATTTT
TRBJ1-1,-,TRBV19,-,CASSILGLGAFF,TGTGCCAGTAGTATCCTGGGGTTGGGGGCTTTCTTT
TRBJ2-5,-,TRBV18,-,CASSPRPGVEETQYF,TGTGCCAGCTCACCAAGGCCAGGGGTGGAAGAGACCCAGTACTTC
TRBJ2-6,-,TRBV7-9,-,CASTSVAGGLAGANVLTF,TGTGCCAGCACCTCCGTGGCAGGGGGACTAGCTGGGGCCAACGTCCTGACTTTC
TRBJ2-1,-,TRBV6-1,TRBD1,CASSPGQGGDEQFF,TGTGCCAGCAGTCCGGGACAGGGAGGAGATGAGCAGTTCTTC
TRBJ1-1,-,TRBV29-1,-,CSVEIATGTEAFF,TGCAGCGTTGAGATTGCGACGGGCACTGAAGCTTTCTTT
TRBJ1-1,few,TRBV18,-,CASSPPSSGVTEAFF,TGTGCCAGCTCACCACCTTCGAGTGGGGTCACTGAAGCTTTCTTT
TRBJ2-7,once,TRBV29-1,-,CSAGGSFFYEQYF,TGCAGCGCCGGAGGGAGCTTTTTCTACGAGCAGTACTTC
TRBJ2-3,-,TRBV5-1,-,CASSFAGAGTDTQYF,TGCGCCAGCAGCTTCGCAGGGGCTGGCACAGATACGCAGTATTTT
TRBJ1-2,-,TRBV5-6,-,CATQTLKGGGYTF,TGTGCCACCCAGACCCTAAAGGGGGGGGGCTACACCTTC
TRBJ1-1,-,TRBV7-9,-,CATTLTENTEAFF,TGTGCCACCACCCTGACAGAGAACACTGAAGCTTTCTTT
TRBJ1-1,-,TRBV10-3,-,CAISESGTRGEAFF,TGTGCCATCAGTGAGTCGGGGACTCGGGGTGAAGCTTTCTTT
TRBJ1-5,-,TRBV7-8,-,CASSLGLGGTQPQHF,TGTGCCAGCAGCTTAGGGTTAGGGGGGACTCAGCCCCAGCATTTT
TRBJ2-7,once,TRBV28,TRBD1,CASSAPLRTGSYEQYF,TGTGCCAGCAGCGCCCCCCTCCGGACAGGGAGCTACGAGCAGTACTTC
TRBJ2-6,-,TRBV7-3,-,CASSQTGANVLTF,TGTGCCAGCAGCCAAACCGGGGCCAACGTCCTGACTTTC
TRBJ1-1,-,TRBV6-5,TRBD1,CASSLSWTGSEAFF,TGTGCCAGCAGTTTATCCTGGACAGGGTCTGAAGCTTTCTTT
TRBJ1-4,-,TRBV28,TRBD1,CASSSQQGFVEKLFF,TGTGCCAGCAGTTCACAACAGGGGTTCGTGGAAAAACTGTTTTTT
TRBJ2-6,-,TRBV5-1,TRBD1,CASSLGTGPSGANVLTF,TGCGCCAGCAGCTTGGGGACAGGCCCTTCTGGGGCCAACGTCCTGACTTTC
TRBJ2-2,-,TRBV5-1,-,CASSLVAGSNTGELFF,TGCGCCAGCAGCTTGGTGGCGGGATCGAACACCGGGGAGCTGTTTTTT
TRBJ2-1,-,TRBV11-2,-,CARKHAVRYNEQFF,TGTGCCCGGAAGCACGCGGTTCGCTACAATGAGCAGTTCTTC
TRBJ2-1,-,TRBV29-1,-,CSVERGLMGGEQFF,TGCAGCGTTGAAAGGGGCCTCATGGGCGGTGAGCAGTTCTTC
TRBJ2-7,-,TRBV4-1,TRBD2,CASSQGTGTTTYEQYF,TGCGCCAGCAGCCAAGGCACCGGGACTACGACATACGAGCAGTACTTC